This passage covers 21 T cell receptor beta chains from one sample sequenced in a study of cytomegalovirus exposure and HLA in healthy donors. The PCR ran on 60 Vbeta and 13 Jbeta primers. The method was immunoSEQ multiplex PCR; TCRdb's version includes in-frame clones alone and lacks a portion of them. The table records around 150,000 clones, about three quarters of them present only once. Sequencing was done on a sample of PBMCs. All receptors come from a woman aged 25 to 39 in good health and CMV-seronegative.

The chain has TRBV21-1 and TRBJ2-1; the table calls TRBD2, which could not be checked here. TRBV21-1 is an annotated pseudogene. The CDR3 runs to 16 residues. CDR3 in DNA: TGTGCCAGCAGCAAGAGGAGGGCGGGGGGGCCGGGTGAGCAGTTCTTC. Translated, it gives CASSKRRAGGPGEQFF.

This clone was detected once. One end of the junction is discordant with germline, which a read error may explain. The gene calls are TRBV5-8 and TRBJ2-1, with D perhaps TRBD2 (5 bases). The CDR3 runs 13 residues. In germline, CDR1 is SGHTS, CDR2 YDEGEE. CDR3 in amino acids: CASSLSSRRVEIF. In DNA, the CDR3 is TGTGCCAGCAGCTTGAGTTCCAGGCGGGTGGAGATCTTC.

The chain has TRBV18 and TRBJ2-5; D remains unclear. The ends were cut back, 6 bases at V and 5 bases at J, with 10 bases in the middle. The CDR3 covers 12 residues. The germline CDR1 and CDR2 sequences are KGHSH and LQKENI. Here the CDR3 reads CASSPFAETQYF. The CDR3 DNA is TGTGCCAGCTCTCCCTTCGCGGAGACCCAGTACTTC.

The rearrangement links TRBV28 to TRBJ1-6; 7 positions agree with TRBD1. Germline V gene lookup returns CDR1 MDHEN and CDR2 SYDVKM. J was trimmed by 0 bases and V by 5 bases; bases with no gene match: 4. The CDR3 length is 16 residues. For the CDR3, the DNA is TGTGCCAGCAGTACGACAGGGTCCTCCTATAATTCACCCCTCCACTTT. It codes for CASSTTGSSYNSPLHF.

The rearrangement links TRBV19 to TRBJ2-7; 7 bases fit TRBD2. Trimming cost V 4 bases and J 6 bases; bases outside gene matches: 12. Germline loops: CDR1 LNHDA, CDR2 SQIVND (reference sequence). The CDR3 contains 15 residues. This chain's CDR3 is CASSTGAGGFGEQYF. CDR3 sequence (DNA): TGTGCCAGTAGTACAGGCGCCGGGGGGTTCGGCGAGCAGTACTTC.

The chain carries TRBV11-1 and TRBJ2-7; TRBD2 is a possible D gene (5 bases). Deletions cut 3 bases from V and 2 bases from J, with 14 bases between. CDR3 size: 15 residues. The germline gives CDR1 SGHAT, CDR2 FQDESV (reference sequence). CDR3 bases: TGTGCCAGCAGCTTCGACCCCGGGATCGCCTACGAGCAGTACTTC. This sequence encodes CASSFDPGIAYEQYF.

The chain couples TRBV19 to TRBJ2-1; 15 nucleotides agree with TRBD2. V lost 5 bases and J lost 14; bases outside the gene matches: 7. Looked up from germline, CDR1 is LNHDA and CDR2 is SQIVND (reference sequence). This CDR3 has 14 amino acids. CDR3: CASSFRTSGGAEFF. In nucleotides, the CDR3 is TGTGCCAGTAGTTTCCGGACTAGCGGGGGGGCGGAGTTCTTC.

J is TRBJ2-7 and V is TRBV5-1, with 11 bases identical to TRBD2. This CDR3 contains 14 residues. The junction had 7 bases not matched to a gene; V was cut back by 2 bases and J by 9 bases. Germline V gives CDR1 SGHRS, CDR2 YFSETQ. The CDR3 DNA reads TGCGCCAGCAGCTTCGAGAATAGCGGGAGGGGGCAGTACTTC. Encoded protein: CASSFENSGRGQYF. Full variable domain (remainder filled in from reference TRBV5-1 and TRBJ2-7): KAGVTQTPRYLIKTRGQQVTLSCSPISGHRSVSWYQQTPGQGLQFLFEYFSETQRNKGNFPGRFSGRQFSNSRSEMNVSTLELGDSALYLCASSFENSGRGQYFGPGTRLTVT.

This clone is medium-sized (0.01 to 0.1%) by share. The rearrangement uses TRBV11-2 and TRBJ1-1, with D possibly TRBD1 on 6 matching bases. V lost 3 bases and J 4 bases, leaving 12 bases between the germline ends. The CDR3 is made up of 14 amino acids. Germline V CDR1 and CDR2: SGHAT, FQNNGV. The CDR3 reads CASSLNRVGTEAFF. The CDR3 DNA is TGTGCCAGCAGCTTGAACAGGGTGGGCACTGAAGCTTTCTTT.

The V and J genes are TRBV5-1 and TRBJ1-2; D not certain. The ends were cut back, 3 bases at V and 3 bases at J, with 15 bases in the middle. Germline V lookup: CDR1 SGHRS, CDR2 YFSETQ. This CDR3 is 15 amino acids long. The CDR3 here is CASSSLAGLDYGYTF. In nucleotides, the CDR3 is TGCGCCAGCAGCTCCCTAGCGGGGTTGGACTATGGCTACACCTTC.

This clone was recorded only once. The rearrangement links TRBV5-8 to TRBJ2-5, with TRBD1 matching over 7 bases. The germline V gene has CDR1 SGHTS and CDR2 YDEGEE. The CDR3 totals 14 residues. J was trimmed by 5 bases and V by 4 bases; bases with no gene match: 8. This chain's CDR3 is CASSRSTGIETQYF. DNA for the CDR3: TGTGCCAGCAGCAGGTCGACAGGGATCGAGACCCAGTACTTC.

Written as DNA, the CDR3 is TGCAGCGCTAACCCGACAGGCACAGATACGCAGTATTTT. Translation: CSANPTGTDTQYF. The chain links TRBV29-1 to TRBJ2-3; possible D gene TRBD1, 5 bases. The germline CDR1 and CDR2 sequences are SQVTM and ANQGSEA. V lost 7 bases and J lost 1, with 12 bases in between. The CDR3 sequence is 13 residues long.

The chain employs TRBV6-1 and TRBJ2-2; D ambiguous. CDR3 size: 13 residues. Trimming stripped 2 bases from V and 8 bases from J, with 9 bases between. Per germline, CDR1 MNHNS and CDR2 SASEGT. The CDR3: CASSEFESGELFF. The CDR3 DNA reads TGTGCCAGCAGTGAATTTGAGTCTGGGGAGCTGTTTTTT.

The chain couples TRBV16 to TRBJ1-3; D uncertain. V lost 3 bases and J 3 bases, leaving 9 bases between the germline ends. Germline-derived CDR1 and CDR2 are KGHSY and FQNENV. The CDR3 covers 14 residues. The CDR3 is CASSQRTGGNTIYF. DNA of the CDR3: TGTGCCAGCAGCCAGCGGACTGGTGGAAACACCATATATTTT. Drawing the rest from reference TRBV16 and TRBJ1-3, the complete variable domain is GEEVAQTPKHLVRGEGQKAKLYCAPIKGHSYVFWYQQVLKNEFKFLISFQNENVFDETGMPKERFSAKCLPNSPCSLEIQATKLEDSAVYFCASSQRTGGNTIYFGEGSWLTVV.

The chain recombines TRBV10-3 with TRBJ1-2; 7 bases are shared with TRBD1. V lost 4 bases and J lost 1; bases outside the gene matches: 6. The CDR3 is 15 residues long. CDR1 and CDR2 from the germline V gene are ENHRY and SYGVKD. The CDR3 loop reads CAISASTGDNYGYTF. The CDR3 nucleotides read TGTGCCATCAGTGCTTCAACAGGGGATAACTATGGCTACACCTTC.

The CDR3 sequence is CASSLTGENEQFF. Here the CDR3 DNA reads TGCGCCAGCAGCTTAACGGGGGAGAATGAGCAGTTCTTC. V is TRBV5-1 and J is TRBJ2-1, with a weak D call TRBD2 (6 bases). Trimming shortened V by 2 bases and J by 7 bases, and 10 bases separated the two germline ends. Looked up from germline, CDR1 is SGHRS and CDR2 is YFSETQ. The CDR3 extends over 13 amino acids.

This sequence joins TRBV27 and TRBJ2-7; TRBD1 aligns across 9 bases. This CDR3 has 17 amino acids. Germline V lookup: CDR1 MNHEY, CDR2 SMNVEV (reference sequence). J was trimmed by 1 base and V by 6 bases; bases with no gene match: 13. CDR3 sequence (DNA): TGTGCCAGCAGCCTTAAAACAGGGGGCGTTCAGTCCTACGAGCAGTACTTC. It specifies CASSLKTGGVQSYEQYF.

The chain has TRBV7-2 and TRBJ2-1; 9 bases map to TRBD2. Germline-derived CDR1 and CDR2 are SGHTA and FQGNSA. The CDR3 runs to 16 residues. V gave up 2 bases and J gave up 6 bases; unmatched junction bases: 8. CDR3 amino acids: CASSLLLAGPFNEQFF. Written as DNA, the CDR3 is TGTGCCAGCAGCTTACTACTAGCGGGTCCTTTCAATGAGCAGTTCTTC.

A note on this clone: This sample also contains other DNA sequences that code for the same CDR3. This sequence joins TRBV29-1 and TRBJ1-2, with D tentatively TRBD1 (5 bases). This CDR3 comprises 13 residues. The V and J ends lost 3 bases and 5 bases respectively, with 13 bases between them. Germline CDR1 SQVTM, CDR2 ANQGSEA. CDR3 residues: CSVELQGRYGYTF. CDR3 bases: TGCAGCGTTGAGCTGCAGGGAAGATATGGCTACACCTTC.

The CDR3: CASRMTGVETQYF. The CDR3 nucleotides read TGTGCCAGTAGAATGACAGGGGTCGAGACCCAGTACTTC. The chain joins TRBV19 to TRBJ2-5, with 8 bases fitting TRBD1. Germline-derived CDR1 and CDR2 are LNHDA and SQIVND (reference sequence). V trimming: 6 bases; J trimming: 5 bases; junction bases outside the gene matches: 5. This CDR3 is built from 13 residues.

The CDR3 DNA sequence: TGTGCCAGCAGCAAATGGGGGCCCTTAAAGAATTCACCCCTCCACTTT. Its translation is CASSKWGPLKNSPLHF. The genes are TRBV21-1 and TRBJ1-6; TRBD1, the table's D call, was not compared with the DNA. TRBV21-1 is described as a pseudogene. CDR3 size: 16 residues.